A selection of T cell receptor beta chains follows, all from one sample in a study of T cells in Graves' hyperthyroidism and ophthalmopathy. TCRdb ran MiXCR on the multiplex PCR reads and lists one entry per CDR3 protein. The table shows 300,000 or so distinct CDR3 sequences, with over 15% occurring only once. The specimen sequenced was blood. These receptors came from a man aged 25-45 years with Graves' hyperthyroidism. CDR3s include the opening cysteine and the closing phenylalanine or tryptophan. The D gene is left open where the match is weak. Rows give clone size only sometimes, using once, few, many, or a class for an expanded clone.

CDR3	DNA	J	size	D	V
CATRGARVNTEAFF	TGTGCCACCAGAGGGGCGAGGGTGAACACTGAAGCTTTCTTT	TRBJ1-1	few	.	TRBV15
CASVGDPGLAGGAAYEQYF	TGTGCCAGCGTGGGAGACCCAGGGCTAGCGGGAGGGGCTGCCTACGAGCAGTACTTC	TRBJ2-7	few	TRBD2	TRBV6-1
CASSLRGPGTDTQYF	TGTGCCAGCAGTCTTCGAGGACCGGGCACAGATACGCAGTATTTT	TRBJ2-3	many	.	TRBV12-3/TRBV12-4
CATSDSAGTGDGYTF	TGTGCCACCAGTGATTCAGCCGGGACAGGGGATGGCTACACCTTC	TRBJ1-2	few	TRBD1	TRBV24-1
CASTLDITSTDTQYF	TGTGCCAGCACCCTGGACATCACTAGCACAGATACGCAGTATTTT	TRBJ2-3	many	.	TRBV7-2
CASRLTRASSYEQYF	TGTGCCAGCAGATTAACCCGGGCCAGCTCCTACGAGCAGTACTTC	TRBJ2-7	few	.	TRBV27
CASSPGGLGLKNIQYF	TGTGCCAGCAGTCCAGGGGGATTAGGGCTCAAAAACATTCAGTACTTC	TRBJ2-4	few	TRBD1	TRBV2
CSARAPGSAPYEQYF	TGCAGTGCTAGAGCCCCGGGTAGCGCGCCCTACGAGCAGTACTTC	TRBJ2-7	many	.	TRBV20-1
CASTKGASNQPQHF	TGTGCCAGTACTAAGGGGGCTAGCAATCAGCCCCAGCATTTT	TRBJ1-5	.	TRBD1	TRBV19
CASSQDHRTSGLEQNTGELFF	TGTGCCAGCAGCCAAGATCACAGGACTAGCGGGTTAGAGCAGAACACCGGGGAGCTGTTTTTT	TRBJ2-2	.	TRBD2	TRBV3-1
CASSRTGTLYGYTF	TGTGCCAGCAGCCGGACGGGAACCCTCTATGGCTACACCTTC	TRBJ1-2	many	.	TRBV11-2
CSARPPGGLAGTSYNEQFF	TGCAGTGCCAGACCCCCCGGAGGACTAGCGGGAACCTCCTACAATGAGCAGTTCTTC	TRBJ2-1	few	TRBD2	TRBV20-1
CASLRVSNQPQHF	TGTGCCAGCTTGAGGGTTAGCAATCAGCCCCAGCATTTT	TRBJ1-5	once	.	TRBV2
CASSIGRVEGLNTEAFF	TGTGCCAGTAGTATAGGGAGGGTAGAGGGACTGAACACTGAAGCTTTCTTT	TRBJ1-1	.	.	TRBV19
CATSDSWASYNEQFF	TGTGCCACCAGTGACTCCTGGGCCTCCTACAATGAGCAGTTCTTC	TRBJ2-1	many	.	TRBV24-1
CASSPSRSDHISEQFF	TGTGCCAGCAGCCCATCCAGGAGTGACCATATCAGTGAGCAGTTCTTC	TRBJ2-1	many	.	TRBV7-9
CASSIVGSYNEQFF	TGTGCCAGCAGCATAGTGGGCTCCTACAATGAGCAGTTCTTC	TRBJ2-1	.	.	TRBV7-6
CASTNTRDRHGYTF	TGTGCCAGCACCAATACCAGGGACCGTCATGGCTACACCTTC	TRBJ1-2	many	.	TRBV13
CASSQDLGGQQYF	TGCGCCAGCAGCCAAGATTTGGGGGGTCAGCAGTACTTC	TRBJ2-7	few	.	TRBV4-1
CASRGLAYEQYF	TGTGCCAGCCGCGGACTCGCCTACGAGCAGTACTTC	TRBJ2-7	many	.	TRBV2
CASSWDGLETQYF	TGCGCCAGCAGCTGGGATGGTTTGGAGACCCAGTACTTC	TRBJ2-5	.	.	TRBV5-1
CASSPPGTDPIEQYF	TGTGCCAGCAGCCCACCCGGGACGGACCCTATCGAGCAGTACTTC	TRBJ2-7	many	.	TRBV11-3
CASSPDRGESGNTIYF	TGTGCCAGCAGCCCGGACAGGGGGGAGTCTGGAAACACCATATATTTT	TRBJ1-3	.	TRBD1	TRBV2
CSVWRGETQYF	TGCAGTGTGTGGAGGGGAGAGACCCAGTACTTC	TRBJ2-5	few	.	TRBV20-1
CASSLETQPGETQYF	TGTGCCAGCAGCTTGGAGACTCAACCAGGGGAGACCCAGTACTTC	TRBJ2-5	.	.	TRBV11-2
CSARVGTEENYYGYTF	TGCAGTGCTAGAGTGGGGACAGAAGAGAATTACTATGGCTACACCTTC	TRBJ1-2	few	TRBD1	TRBV20-1
CASSPDVGSSYNEQFF	TGTGCCAGCAGTCCCGATGTGGGAAGCTCCTACAATGAGCAGTTCTTC	TRBJ2-1	many	.	TRBV28
CSVGGSGGYTF	TGCAGCGTCGGGGGAAGTGGGGGCTACACCTTC	TRBJ1-2	.	.	TRBV29-1
CASSVPNWTGGTGELFF	TGTGCCAGCAGCGTCCCCAACTGGACAGGGGGAACCGGGGAGCTGTTTTTT	TRBJ2-2	.	TRBD1	TRBV9
CASSLSNRGFYGYTF	TGTGCCAGCAGTCTATCCAACAGGGGATTTTATGGCTACACCTTC	TRBJ1-2	few	TRBD1	TRBV6-2/TRBV6-3
CASSFDIGGQGDTQYF	TGTGCCAGCAGCTTCGACATAGGGGGCCAGGGAGATACGCAGTATTTT	TRBJ2-3	many	TRBD1	TRBV6-1
CASSLTGTGHNEQFF	TGCGCCAGCAGCTTAACCGGGACGGGGCATAATGAGCAGTTCTTC	TRBJ2-1	few	.	TRBV5-1
CATSEPGPGHDEQFF	TGTGCCACCAGTGAGCCTGGTCCCGGGCACGATGAGCAGTTCTTC	TRBJ2-1	.	.	TRBV24-1
CASSLAFIDEQYF	TGCGCCAGCAGCTTGGCCTTTATCGACGAGCAGTACTTC	TRBJ2-7	many	.	TRBV5-1
CASSGTVSYEQYF	TGTGCCAGCAGCGGGACGGTCTCCTACGAGCAGTACTTC	TRBJ2-7	many	.	TRBV11-1
CATRRGGDSYNEQFF	TGTGCCACCAGGAGGGGGGGCGACTCCTACAATGAGCAGTTCTTC	TRBJ2-1	many	.	TRBV24-1
CASSSRTGFTGKLFF	TGTGCCAGCAGTTCCCGGACAGGGTTCACCGGGAAGCTGTTTTTT	TRBJ2-2	.	TRBD1	TRBV28
CASIGSSYNSPLHF	TGTGCCAGCATAGGGAGCTCCTATAATTCACCCCTCCACTTT	TRBJ1-6	many	.	TRBV27
CASSLFPSGISNEQFF	TGTGCCAGCAGCTTATTCCCTAGCGGGATCAGCAATGAGCAGTTCTTC	TRBJ2-1	many	TRBD2	TRBV7-3
CASSLTDTFSGNTIYF	TGTGCCAGCAGTTTAACGGACACCTTCTCTGGAAACACCATATATTTT	TRBJ1-3	.	.	TRBV28
CASSQRPLNTEAFF	TGTGCCAGCAGCCAACGACCCCTTAACACTGAAGCTTTCTTT	TRBJ1-1	many	.	TRBV6-1
CASSIEGGPVETQYF	TGCGCCAGCAGTATTGAGGGAGGGCCGGTAGAGACCCAGTACTTC	TRBJ2-5	many	TRBD2	TRBV5-1
CASSLAGTGRLNEQFF	TGTGCCAGCAGTTTGGCCGGGACAGGGAGGCTCAATGAGCAGTTCTTC	TRBJ2-1	.	TRBD1	TRBV28
CASGMGGIVETQYF	TGTGCTAGTGGGATGGGAGGGATCGTGGAGACCCAGTACTTC	TRBJ2-5	many	TRBD2	TRBV12-5
CASSTPEGSYGYTF	TGCGCCAGCAGCACCCCTGAGGGGAGCTATGGCTACACCTTC	TRBJ1-2	few	.	TRBV5-1
CASSYGQGTYGYTF	TGTGCCAGCAGCTACGGACAGGGGACCTATGGCTACACCTTC	TRBJ1-2	few	TRBD1	TRBV12-3/TRBV12-4
CASKRDSNTGELFF	TGTGCCAGCAAACGGGACAGCAACACCGGGGAGCTGTTTTTT	TRBJ2-2	few	TRBD1	TRBV12-3/TRBV12-4
CASSQLNEKLFF	TGTGCCAGCAGCCAATTGAATGAAAAACTGTTTTTT	TRBJ1-4	.	.	TRBV16
CASSPRFTTVTEAFF	TGTGCCAGCTCACCACGATTCACGACAGTCACTGAAGCTTTCTTT	TRBJ1-1	many	.	TRBV18
CASSPDRGNEQFF	TGTGCCAGCAGCCCGGACAGGGGCAATGAGCAGTTCTTC	TRBJ2-1	.	TRBD1	TRBV14
CSARTKTDRGQGNTIYF	TGCAGTGCTAGAACTAAAACGGACAGGGGGCAAGGAAACACCATATATTTT	TRBJ1-3	.	TRBD1	TRBV20-1
CASSLRDNSYEQYF	TGTGCCAGCAGCTTAAGGGACAATTCCTACGAGCAGTACTTC	TRBJ2-7	many	.	TRBV7-3
CSATEGGFNEQFF	TGCAGTGCTACAGAGGGGGGATTCAATGAGCAGTTCTTC	TRBJ2-1	many	.	TRBV20-1
CASSSPYYEQYF	TGTGCCAGCAGCTCGCCGTACTACGAGCAGTACTTC	TRBJ2-7	.	.	TRBV7-2
CASSSGTLRDYGYTF	TGTGCCAGCAGCTCCGGGACGTTGAGGGACTATGGCTACACCTTC	TRBJ1-2	few	.	TRBV5-8